This TCR beta chain was identified during a study of OX40 agonist ivuxolimab in advanced cancers. For the study at large: Three individuals attained partial responses, comprising one hepatocellular carcinoma case and two cutaneous melanoma cases.

Overall study findings and caveats: Partial responders at 0.1-3.0 mg/kg showed near-lowest clonal expansion. Expanded peripheral T cell antigen specificity was not determined. At 0.1 to 3.0 mg/kg, CD4+ and CD8+ blood T cells expanded clonally by week 6.

Some clones are missing from TCRdb's copy, which holds only in-frame ones; the method was immunoSEQ multiplex PCR. Of tens of thousands of clones in the sample, 90% to 95% were seen once. As for this clone: Its antigen is not identified.

This CDR3 spans 16 amino acids. The ends were cut back, 6 bases at V and 0 bases at J, with 15 bases in the middle. CDR1 is LNHNV and CDR2 is YYDKDF in the germline V gene (reference sequence). The receptor was isolated from an adult with an advanced solid tumor such as melanoma, head and neck, liver or kidney cancer. Sequenced here: CD4+ or CD8+ T cells sorted from blood, sampled in a trial of the OX40 agonist ivuxolimab. The V call is TRBV15, the J call TRBJ1-3; D unclear. CDR3 region: CATSHELEGSGNTIYF. Here the CDR3 DNA reads TGTGCCACCAGTCACGAATTGGAGGGCTCTGGAAACACCATATATTTT.